These 26 T cell receptor beta chains were sequenced from one sample in a study of early T cells in non-severe SARS-CoV-2 infection (dated by TCRdb to about 2021). Libraries came from 5' RACE. Sequencing instrument: NextSeq 500. Starting from the raw public reads, TCRdb applied fastp trimming at Q25, assembled clones with MiXCR and retained in-frame beta chains. Each CDR3 protein gets just one entry, which takes the most common genes and DNA from the rows behind it. This sample is represented by around 40,000 distinct CDR3 sequences; 6.3% of them were singletons. More than 4.5% of the sample goes to the ten largest clones. Sequencing was done on a sample of whole blood. These receptors came from an adult who was a healthcare worker with PCR-confirmed SARS-CoV-2 infection or an uninfected control (not recorded which).

This clonotype occurred many times. The rearrangement joins TRBV7-9 to TRBJ2-5; perhaps TRBD2 as D (6 bases). V gave up 5 bases and J gave up 0 bases, with 7 bases separating them. Germline V gene data show CDR1 as SEHNR and CDR2 as FQNEAQ (reference sequence). CDR3 length equals 13 residues. CDR3 sequence: CASSGGYQETQYF. DNA of the CDR3: TGTGCCAGCAGCGGAGGGTACCAAGAGACCCAGTACTTC. The full variable domain, in which reference TRBV7-9 and TRBJ2-5 provide the parts outside the CDR3, is DTGVSQNPRHKITKRGQNVTFRCDPISEHNRLYWYRQTLGQGPEFLTYFQNEAQLEKSRLLSDRFSAERPKGSFSTLEIQRTEQGDSAMYLCASSGGYQETQYFGPGTRLLVL.

This clonotype was counted many times. The rearrangement uses TRBV2 and TRBJ2-1; D unclear. CDR3 size: 11 residues. Germline CDR1 and CDR2: SNHLY and FYNNEI. V lost 8 bases and J lost 2, with 4 bases in between. CDR3 nucleotide sequence: TGTGCCAGCCGCCCCTACAATGAGCAGTTCTTC. Translated: CASRPYNEQFF.

In its sample, this clonotype was seen many times. This rearrangement joins TRBV28 to TRBJ2-1; 8 bases map to TRBD2. V lost 6 bases, J lost 5 bases, and 12 bases stayed unmatched. The V gene's germline CDR1 is MDHEN and CDR2 SYDVKM. This CDR3 spans 16 amino acids. CDR3 amino acids: CASSFDLAGFHNEQFF. The CDR3 nucleotides are TGTGCCAGCAGCTTTGACCTAGCGGGCTTCCACAATGAGCAGTTCTTC.

This clonotype showed up just a few times. V gene TRBV7-8 combines with J gene TRBJ2-7, with 7 bases fitting TRBD2. Trimming cost V 5 bases and J 3 bases; bases outside gene matches: 4. The germline CDR1 and CDR2 sequences are SGHVS and FQNEAQ. The CDR3 is 13 amino acids. The CDR3 is CASSVTSSYEQYF. The CDR3 nucleotides read TGTGCCAGCAGCGTGACTAGCAGCTACGAGCAGTACTTC.

This clonotype was observed a handful of times. The chain recombines TRBV7-9 with TRBJ2-7; maybe TRBD2 (6 bases). CDR1 is SEHNR and CDR2 is FQNEAQ in the germline V gene (reference sequence). V was pared by 3 bases and J by 6 bases, with 18 bases between. The CDR3 runs 15 residues. This chain's CDR3 is CASSFRDGSVSEQYF. The CDR3 bases are TGTGCCAGCAGCTTCAGGGACGGGAGCGTGAGCGAGCAGTACTTC.

This clonotype was seen at least ten times. V usage is TRBV28 and J usage is TRBJ1-5; the D is unclear. The CDR3 is 13 amino acids. Germline lookup yields CDR1 MDHEN and CDR2 SYDVKM. V gave up 3 bases and J gave up 2 bases, with 5 bases separating them. The DNA for the CDR3 is TGTGCCAGCAGTTTTGGGGGCAATCAGCCCCAGCATTTT. This sequence encodes CASSFGGNQPQHF.

This clonotype was detected only a few times. The rearrangement joins TRBV20-1 to TRBJ1-1, with a possible D match to TRBD1 (6 bases). The V and J ends lost 0 bases and 1 base respectively, with 9 bases between them. This CDR3 contains 14 residues. Looked up from germline, CDR1 is DFQATT and CDR2 is SNEGSKA (reference sequence). This CDR3 reads CSARDPDRNTEAFF. For the CDR3, the DNA is TGCAGTGCTAGAGATCCGGACAGGAACACTGAAGCTTTCTTT.

This clonotype was seen many times. V usage is TRBV7-9 and J usage is TRBJ2-1; D remains ambiguous. V shed 5 bases and J shed 0 bases, with 14 bases lying between them. The germline CDR1 and CDR2 sequences are SEHNR and FQNEAQ (reference sequence). The CDR3 covers 16 residues. CDR3 DNA sequence: TGTGCCAGCAGCGACACCGGAATAGGCTCCTACAATGAGCAGTTCTTC. It is translated as CASSDTGIGSYNEQFF. The whole variable domain, remainder taken from reference TRBV7-9 and TRBJ2-1, is DTGVSQNPRHKITKRGQNVTFRCDPISEHNRLYWYRQTLGQGPEFLTYFQNEAQLEKSRLLSDRFSAERPKGSFSTLEIQRTEQGDSAMYLCASSDTGIGSYNEQFFGPGTRLTVL.

The chain employs TRBV12-3 or TRBV12-4 and TRBJ2-5; TRBD1 aligns across 8 bases. This CDR3 spans 15 amino acids. Trimming removed 2 bases from V and 3 bases from J; junction bases left unmatched: 5. As DNA, the CDR3 is TGTGCCAGCAGTTTATCCGACAGGGGCAAAGAGACCCAGTACTTC. Translating it yields CASSLSDRGKETQYF.

This chain uses TRBV4-1 with TRBJ2-5; either TRBD1 or TRBD2 may fit D (5 bases each). The CDR3 spans 16 residues. Germline-derived CDR1 and CDR2 are MGHRA and YSYEKL. The V end was cut by 1 base, the J end by 2 bases, with 14 bases between. This CDR3 is CASSQGRGATQETQYF. DNA for the CDR3: TGCGCCAGCAGCCAAGGAAGAGGGGCAACTCAAGAGACCCAGTACTTC.

Ten or more counts support this clonotype. The chain carries TRBV7-9 and TRBJ2-7; 9 bases align to TRBD2. Germline assignment: CDR1 SEHNR and CDR2 FQNEAQ (reference sequence). The CDR3 loop spans 15 amino acids. Germline trimming cut 2 bases from V and 2 bases from J; bases unmatched to any gene: 4. CDR3 residues: CASSLSGLATYEQYF. The CDR3 DNA is TGTGCCAGCAGCTTATCGGGACTAGCAACCTACGAGCAGTACTTC. The complete variable domain, with remaining parts taken from reference TRBV7-9 and TRBJ2-7, reads DTGVSQNPRHKITKRGQNVTFRCDPISEHNRLYWYRQTLGQGPEFLTYFQNEAQLEKSRLLSDRFSAERPKGSFSTLEIQRTEQGDSAMYLCASSLSGLATYEQYFGPGTRLTVT.

The sample holds many counts of this clonotype. The chain carries TRBV6-2 or TRBV6-3 and TRBJ2-1, with 12 bases fitting TRBD2. With V trimmed by 4 bases and J by 0 bases, 7 bases remained unmatched. Looked up from germline, CDR1 is MNHEY and CDR2 is SVGEGT. The CDR3 consists of 18 residues. The CDR3 region is CASSSGTSGWSSYNEQFF. The CDR3 region has the DNA TGTGCCAGCAGTTCCGGGACTAGCGGGTGGAGCTCCTACAATGAGCAGTTCTTC.

This clonotype appeared many times. CDR3: CASSPGLADTQYF. The CDR3, as DNA: TGTGCCAGCTCCCCGGGACTAGCAGATACGCAGTATTTT. The rearrangement uses TRBV18 and TRBJ2-3; TRBD2 matches at 8 bases. The CDR3 length is 13 residues. Per germline, CDR1 KGHSH and CDR2 LQKENI. V shed 6 bases and J 4 bases; nucleotides not matched to a gene: 3.

On this clonotype: This is likely a read error, given that the CDR3 carries no conserved phenylalanine or tryptophan at its end. V gene TRBV13 combines with J gene TRBJ2-3, with D hard to call. Trimming stripped 0 bases from V and 4 bases from J, with 2 bases between. In germline, CDR1 is PRHDT, CDR2 FYEKMQ (reference sequence). The CDR3 extends over 12 amino acids. DNA for the CDR3: TGTGCCAGCAGCTTAGGTCCAGATACGCAGTATTTA. This codes for CASSLGPDTQYL.

This clonotype has a count of ten or more. The J gene is TRBJ2-7, the V gene TRBV9; TRBD1 aligns across 7 bases. After removal of 4 bases from V and 3 bases from J, the junction contained 7 bases not matched to a gene. CDR3 size: 14 residues. Germline V gene sequence: CDR1 SGDLS, CDR2 YYNGEE. Here the CDR3 reads CASSPGTVFYEQYF. The CDR3 coding sequence is TGTGCCAGCAGCCCGGGGACAGTTTTCTACGAGCAGTACTTC.

This clonotype was seen many times. The V call is TRBV20-1, the J call TRBJ1-5, with D perhaps TRBD1 (5 bases). Per germline, CDR1 DFQATT and CDR2 SNEGSKA (reference sequence). The CDR3 length is 12 residues. V lost 3 bases and J lost 7, with 10 bases in between. The CDR3 DNA reads TGCAGTGCTAGCGGGGGTTCACAGCCCCAGCATTTT. Translating gives CSASGGSQPQHF.

This clonotype occurred many times. This chain joins TRBV18 and TRBJ2-3; D is ambiguous. The ends were cut back, 4 bases at V and 2 bases at J, with 7 bases in the middle. This CDR3 spans 13 amino acids. CDR1 KGHSH and CDR2 LQKENI come from the germline V gene. CDR3 in amino acids: CASSLVNTDTQYF. The CDR3 DNA sequence: TGTGCCAGCTCACTTGTCAACACAGATACGCAGTATTTT.

This clonotype has just a few counts. CDR3 bases: TGTGCCACTACTAGCGGGGATTCCTACGAGCAGTACTTC. It is translated as CATTSGDSYEQYF. The V call is TRBV5-3, the J call TRBJ2-7; 10 bases map to TRBD2. TRBV5-3 is sorted into the ORF group, with uncertain function. Trimming took 9 bases from V and 1 from J; bases not matched to a gene: 4. The CDR3 totals 13 residues.

There are a few counts of this clonotype. In DNA, the CDR3 is TGTGCCAGCAGCCCCTGGACTAGCGGGTCCCTCTACAATGAGCAGTTCTTC. This encodes CASSPWTSGSLYNEQFF. The rearrangement joins TRBV7-3 to TRBJ2-1; 11 nucleotides agree with TRBD2. J was trimmed by 3 bases and V by 5 bases; bases with no gene match: 9. Germline V CDR1 and CDR2: SGHTA, FQGTGA. The CDR3 sequence is 17 residues long.

V and J are TRBV5-1 and TRBJ1-2, with a tentative D call TRBD1 (5 bases). V was shortened by 4 bases and J by 8 bases, with 18 bases between the two germline ends. The CDR3 has 14 amino acids. Germline values: CDR1 SGHRS, CDR2 YFSETQ. CDR3 residues: CASSGGDKGIGYTF. The CDR3 nucleotides are TGCGCCAGCAGCGGAGGAGACAAGGGGATAGGCTACACCTTC.

The chain has TRBV4-1 and TRBJ1-1; D call uncertain. Trimming shortened V by 3 bases and J by 6 bases, and 11 bases separated the two germline ends. The CDR3 consists of 13 residues. CDR1 is MGHRA, CDR2 YSYEKL, per germline. The CDR3 here is CASSHALTAEAFF. The CDR3, as DNA: TGCGCCAGCAGCCACGCGTTAACGGCTGAAGCTTTCTTT.

The chain combines TRBV28 with TRBJ1-3; D remains unclear. In germline, CDR1 is MDHEN, CDR2 SYDVKM. The CDR3 loop spans 14 amino acids. Trimming left V 3 bases short and J 4 bases short, with 10 bases between. The CDR3 loop reads CASSFAPRGNTIYF. CDR3 in DNA: TGTGCCAGCAGTTTCGCCCCTAGAGGAAACACCATATATTTT.

This clonotype has at least ten counts. The CDR3 sequence is CASSYNRGKETQYF. The CDR3 DNA sequence: TGTGCCAGCAGCTACAACAGGGGTAAAGAGACCCAGTACTTC. The chain recombines TRBV11-2 with TRBJ2-5; 7 bases map to TRBD1. V lost 4 bases and J lost 3; bases outside the gene matches: 5. The germline CDR1 and CDR2 sequences are SGHAT and FQNNGV. The CDR3 is 14 residues long.

V gene TRBV6-1 combines with J gene TRBJ2-1; 11 nucleotides agree with TRBD2. V shed 6 bases, J shed 4 bases, and the junction held 5 bases outside the gene matches. The CDR3 extends over 15 amino acids. CDR1 and CDR2 from the germline V gene are MNHNS and SASEGT. CDR3 amino acids: CASSLLAGEYNEQFF. In DNA form, the CDR3 reads TGTGCCAGCAGCTTACTAGCGGGAGAATACAATGAGCAGTTCTTC.

This clonotype has at least ten counts. The rearrangement links TRBV5-1 to TRBJ2-5, with D perhaps matching TRBD1 (6 bases). CDR3 length: 16 residues. V was cut by 3 bases and J by 5 bases, with 20 bases left in between. Germline V gene sequence: CDR1 SGHRS, CDR2 YFSETQ. CDR3: CASSSRGQTPEETQYF. The DNA for the CDR3 is TGCGCCAGCAGCTCCAGGGGTCAGACTCCGGAGGAGACCCAGTACTTC.

There are a few counts of this clonotype. The gene calls are TRBV7-9 and TRBJ1-6; D perhaps matches TRBD1 (6 bases). CDR1 is SEHNR, CDR2 FQNEAQ, per germline (reference sequence). V gave up 6 bases and J gave up 8 bases, with 20 bases separating them. The CDR3 consists of 16 residues. CDR3 loop: CASRATGGGGYSPLHF. CDR3 nucleotides: TGTGCCAGCAGAGCGACGGGCGGGGGCGGATATTCACCCCTCCACTTT.